Below, one T cell receptor (beta chain) is given with its context. These data are taken from a study of T cell changes during pregnancy in multiple sclerosis. Only in-frame clones appear in the TCRdb table, and some are missing; sequencing was by immunoSEQ multiplex PCR. The sample consists of 45,000 to 55,000 clones, over 80% of them appearing once. Germline V gene sequence: CDR1 MNHEY, CDR2 SMNVEV (reference sequence). V lost 3 bases to trimming and J lost 15 bases; unmatched junction nucleotides: 11. CDR3 length: 13 amino acids. The source of this sequence is a female donor in good health, enrolled as a control in a pregnancy study. This chain joins TRBV27 and TRBJ2-1, with TRBD1 matching over 7 bases. Here the sequenced sample was CD4+ T cells from peripheral blood mononuclear cells, taken in the second trimester of pregnancy. This CDR3 reads CASSLVWDSRWFF. The CDR3 bases are TGTGCCAGCAGTTTGGTTTGGGACAGTCGGTGGTTCTTC.